This T cell receptor (beta chain) was sequenced during a study of tumor and adjacent non-tumor tissue in lung cancer. Study information: The patients, 10 men and 4 to 6 women, were 31 to 76 with stage I to III disease.

Study outcomes and limitations: Higher tumor TCR diversity was associated with shorter survival. Normal lung showed higher cumulative top 100 clone frequency than tumor.

This clonotype was observed a handful of times. The antigen remains unidentified. A modified ARM-PCR protocol with three rounds of nested PCR amplified TCRbeta. One entry per CDR3 protein results from TCRdb running MiXCR on the multiplex PCR reads. The top ten hold 15% to 20% of the sample, which has tens of thousands of distinct CDR3 sequences, 60% to 70% seen once. Trimming took off 1 base at V and 6 bases at J, with 22 bases between the two ends. Germline V gene lookup returns CDR1 DFQATT and CDR2 SNEGSKA (reference sequence). There are 16 residues in the CDR3. The template was RNA from unsorted bulk tissue. More than 3 cm separated this lung sample from the edge of the tumor. Chemotherapy-naive patients with new lung cancer underwent thoracic surgery in China, August–November 2014.

The specimen was distant non-tumor lung tissue. This receptor was taken from a woman in her thirties or forties with non-small cell lung cancer. This chain joins TRBV20-1 and TRBJ2-7; tentatively, D is TRBD2 (6 bases). The CDR3 loop reads CSARALGTPVIGEQYF. Here the CDR3 DNA reads TGCAGTGCTAGAGCCCTGGGGACTCCTGTGATTGGCGAGCAGTACTTC.